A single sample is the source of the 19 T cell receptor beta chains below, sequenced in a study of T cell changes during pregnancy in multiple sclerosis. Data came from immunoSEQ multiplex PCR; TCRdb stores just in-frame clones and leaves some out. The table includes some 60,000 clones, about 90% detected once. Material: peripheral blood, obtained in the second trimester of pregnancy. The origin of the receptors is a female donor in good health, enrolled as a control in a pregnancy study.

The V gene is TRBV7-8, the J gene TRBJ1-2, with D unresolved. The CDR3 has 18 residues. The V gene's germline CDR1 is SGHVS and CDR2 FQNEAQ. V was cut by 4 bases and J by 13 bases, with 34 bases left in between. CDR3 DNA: TGTGCCAGCAGCTCTTACCCCAAGTCTTGGGCACCCGCGAGCATCCCCACCTTC. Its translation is CASSSYPKSWAPASIPTF. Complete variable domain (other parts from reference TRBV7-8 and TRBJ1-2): GAGVSQSPRYKVAKRGQDVALRCDPISGHVSLFWYQQALGQGPEFLTYFQNEAQLDKSGLPSDRFFAERPEGSVSTLKIQRTQQEDSAVYLCASSSYPKSWAPASIPTFGSGTRLTVV.

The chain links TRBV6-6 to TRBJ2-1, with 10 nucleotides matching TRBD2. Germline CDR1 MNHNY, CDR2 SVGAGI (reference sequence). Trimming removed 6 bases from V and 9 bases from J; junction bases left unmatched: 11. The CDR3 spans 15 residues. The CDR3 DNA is TGTGCCAGCAGAGCAACTAGCGGGATGTCGGGTGAGCAGTTCTTC. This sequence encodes CASRATSGMSGEQFF.

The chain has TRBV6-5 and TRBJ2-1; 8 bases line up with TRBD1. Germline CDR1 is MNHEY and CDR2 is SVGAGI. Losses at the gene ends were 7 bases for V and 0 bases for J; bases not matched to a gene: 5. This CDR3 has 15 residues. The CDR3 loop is CASTRQGSSYNEQFF. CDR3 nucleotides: TGTGCCAGCACCCGACAGGGGAGCTCCTACAATGAGCAGTTCTTC.

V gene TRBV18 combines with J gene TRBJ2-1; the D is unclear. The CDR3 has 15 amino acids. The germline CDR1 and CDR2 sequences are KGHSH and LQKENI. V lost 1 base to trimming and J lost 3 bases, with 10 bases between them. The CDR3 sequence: CASSPRVQIYNEQFF. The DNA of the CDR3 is TGTGCCAGCTCACCACGAGTTCAAATCTACAATGAGCAGTTCTTC.

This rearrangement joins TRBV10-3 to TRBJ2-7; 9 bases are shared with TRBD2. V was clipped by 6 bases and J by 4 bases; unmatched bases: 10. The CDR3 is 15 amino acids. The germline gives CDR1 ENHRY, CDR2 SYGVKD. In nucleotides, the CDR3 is TGTGCCATCAGCCGGGGACTAGCTCTGCCTTACGAGCAGTACTTC. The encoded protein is CAISRGLALPYEQYF.

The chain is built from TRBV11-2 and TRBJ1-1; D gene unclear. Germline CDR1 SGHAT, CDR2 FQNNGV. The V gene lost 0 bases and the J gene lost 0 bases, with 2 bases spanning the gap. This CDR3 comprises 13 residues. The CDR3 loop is CASSLDMNTEAFF. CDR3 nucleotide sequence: TGTGCCAGCAGCTTAGACATGAACACTGAAGCTTTCTTT.

The CDR3 DNA follows: TGTGCCAGCAGCCTGGATGGAGCGGGAGGATACAATGAGCAGTTCTTC. Translated, it gives CASSLDGAGGYNEQFF. This chain uses TRBV5-4 with TRBJ2-1; 9 bases are shared with TRBD2. V lost 4 bases, J lost 4 bases, and 9 bases stayed unmatched. The CDR3 is made up of 16 amino acids. In germline, CDR1 is SGHNT, CDR2 YYREEE (reference sequence). Full variable domain (missing parts from reference TRBV5-4 and TRBJ2-1): ETGVTQSPTHLIKTRGQQVTLRCSSQSGHNTVSWYQQALGQGPQFIFQYYREEENGRGNFPPRFSGLQFPNYSSELNVNALELDDSALYLCASSLDGAGGYNEQFFGPGTRLTVL.

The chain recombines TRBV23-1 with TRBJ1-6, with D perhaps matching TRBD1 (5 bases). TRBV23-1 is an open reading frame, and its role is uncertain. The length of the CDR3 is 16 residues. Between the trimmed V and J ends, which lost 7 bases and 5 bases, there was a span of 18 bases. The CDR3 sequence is CASTFIGSRDNSPLHF. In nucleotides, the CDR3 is TGCGCCAGCACATTTATCGGGTCCAGGGATAATTCACCCCTCCACTTT.

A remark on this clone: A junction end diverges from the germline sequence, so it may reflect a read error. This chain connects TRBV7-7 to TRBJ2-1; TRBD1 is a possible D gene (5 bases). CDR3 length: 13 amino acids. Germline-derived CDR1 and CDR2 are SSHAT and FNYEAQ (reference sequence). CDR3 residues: CASSLGHSNEQFF. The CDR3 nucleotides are TGTGCTAGCAGCTTAGGACACAGCAATGAGCAGTTCTTC.

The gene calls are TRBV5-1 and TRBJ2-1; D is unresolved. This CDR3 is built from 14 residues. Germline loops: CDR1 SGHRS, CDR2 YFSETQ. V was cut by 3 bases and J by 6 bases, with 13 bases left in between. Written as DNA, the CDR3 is TGCGCCAGCAGCTCCCCCCCGACTGGCAATGAGCAGTTCTTC. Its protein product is CASSSPPTGNEQFF.

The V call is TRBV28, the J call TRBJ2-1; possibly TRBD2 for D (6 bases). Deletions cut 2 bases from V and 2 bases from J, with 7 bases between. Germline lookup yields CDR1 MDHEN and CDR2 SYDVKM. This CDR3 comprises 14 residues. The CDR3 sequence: CASSLGGTYNEQFF. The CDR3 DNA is TGTGCCAGCAGTTTAGGCGGGACCTACAATGAGCAGTTCTTC. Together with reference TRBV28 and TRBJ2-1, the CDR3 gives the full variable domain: DVKVTQSSRYLVKRTGEKVFLECVQDMDHENMFWYRQDPGLGLRLIYFSYDVKMKEKGDIPEGYSVSREKKERFSLILESASTNQTSMYLCASSLGGTYNEQFFGPGTRLTVL.

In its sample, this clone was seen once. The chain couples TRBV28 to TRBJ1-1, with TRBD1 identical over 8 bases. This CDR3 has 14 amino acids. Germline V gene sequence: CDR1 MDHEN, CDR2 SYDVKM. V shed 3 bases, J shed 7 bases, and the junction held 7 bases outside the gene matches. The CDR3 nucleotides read TGTGCCAGCAGTTTCCGGACAGGGTCCGTTGAAGCTTTCTTT. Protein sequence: CASSFRTGSVEAFF.

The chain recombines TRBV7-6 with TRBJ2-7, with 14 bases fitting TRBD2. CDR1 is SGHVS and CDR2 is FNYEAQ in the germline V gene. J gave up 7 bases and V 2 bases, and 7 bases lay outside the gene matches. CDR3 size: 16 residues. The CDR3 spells CASSLRGTSGRGEQYF. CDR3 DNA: TGTGCCAGCAGCTTACGCGGGACTAGCGGGAGAGGGGAGCAGTACTTC.

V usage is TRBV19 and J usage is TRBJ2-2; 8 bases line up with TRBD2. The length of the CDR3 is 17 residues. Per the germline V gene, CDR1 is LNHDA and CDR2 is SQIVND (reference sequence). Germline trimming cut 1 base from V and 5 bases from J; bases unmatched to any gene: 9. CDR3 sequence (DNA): TGTGCCAGTAGTATAGTGGGACTAGGCACGGGGACCGGGGAGCTGTTTTTT. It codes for CASSIVGLGTGTGELFF. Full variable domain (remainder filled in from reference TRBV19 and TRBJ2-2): DGGITQSPKYLFRKEGQNVTLSCEQNLNHDAMYWYRQDPGQGLRLIYYSQIVNDFQKGDIAEGYSVSREKKESFPLTVTSAQKNPTAFYLCASSIVGLGTGTGELFFGEGSRLTVL.

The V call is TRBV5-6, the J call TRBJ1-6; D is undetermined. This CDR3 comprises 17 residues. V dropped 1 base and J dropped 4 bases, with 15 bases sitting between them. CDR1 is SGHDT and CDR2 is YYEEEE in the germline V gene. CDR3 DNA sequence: TGTGCCAGCAGCTTGAGCCAGGCTCCCTCGTATAATTCACCCCTCCACTTT. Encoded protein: CASSLSQAPSYNSPLHF.

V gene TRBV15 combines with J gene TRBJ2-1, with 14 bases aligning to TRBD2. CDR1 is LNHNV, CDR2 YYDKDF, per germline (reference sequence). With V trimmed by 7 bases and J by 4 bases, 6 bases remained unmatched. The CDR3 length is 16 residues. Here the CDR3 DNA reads TGTGCCACCACCGGGGGACTAGCGGGGGCGTACAATGAGCAGTTCTTC. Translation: CATTGGLAGAYNEQFF. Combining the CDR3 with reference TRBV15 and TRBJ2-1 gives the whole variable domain DAMVIQNPRYQVTQFGKPVTLSCSQTLNHNVMYWYQQKSSQAPKLLFHYYDKDFNNEADTPDNFQSRRPNTSFCFLDIRSPGLGDTAMYLCATTGGLAGAYNEQFFGPGTRLTVL.

The CDR3 sequence is CARSLAGAYPGTEAFF. CDR3 in DNA: TGTGCCAGAAGCTTAGCAGGGGCATACCCGGGTACTGAAGCTTTCTTT. J is TRBJ1-1 and V is TRBV7-5; the DNA was not used to check the table's D call, TRBD1. TRBV7-5 represents a pseudogene. There are 16 residues in the CDR3.

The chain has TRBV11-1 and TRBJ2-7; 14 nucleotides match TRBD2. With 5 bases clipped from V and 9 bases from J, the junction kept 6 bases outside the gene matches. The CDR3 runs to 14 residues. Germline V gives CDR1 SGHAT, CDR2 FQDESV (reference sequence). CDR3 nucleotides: TGTGCCAGCAGCCTCGGACTAGCGGGGGGAAGGCAGTACTTC. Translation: CASSLGLAGGRQYF.

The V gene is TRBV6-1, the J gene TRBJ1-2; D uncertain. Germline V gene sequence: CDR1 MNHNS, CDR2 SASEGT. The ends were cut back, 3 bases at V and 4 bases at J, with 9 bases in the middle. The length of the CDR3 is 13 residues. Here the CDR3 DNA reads TGTGCCAGCAGTGAGCGCGGCAGCTATGGCTACACCTTC. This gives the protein CASSERGSYGYTF.